These T cell receptor beta chains were read from a single sample in a study of T cell responses to AZD1222 COVID-19 vaccine. Sequencing was performed with immunoSEQ multiplex PCR; in TCRdb, only in-frame clones are kept and a portion is missing. The sample lists approximately 99,000 clones; around nine tenths were seen once. The sequencing here drew on peripheral blood, taken on day 0 of MenACWY control vaccination. Receptors were obtained from an adult in good health. Each CDR3 is given with its conserved first and last residue. D genes are given only for firm matches. Where a row states a size, it is once, few, many or the class of an expanded clone; other rows omit it.

CDR3 length,D gene,clone size,V gene,J gene,CDR3 protein,CDR3 DNA
15,-,-,TRBV9,TRBJ2-2,CASSVTGLNTGELFF,TGTGCCAGCAGCGTCACGGGGTTGAACACCGGGGAGCTGTTTTTT
13,-,-,TRBV27,TRBJ1-2,CASSFARNYGYTF,TGTGCCAGCAGTTTTGCCAGGAACTATGGCTACACCTTC
16,-,-,TRBV9,TRBJ1-3,CASSVGQHTSGDTIYF,TGTGCCAGCAGCGTCGGACAGCACACCTCCGGAGACACCATATATTTT
13,-,few,TRBV6-2/TRBV6-3,TRBJ1-5,CASSWTDHQPQHF,TGTGCCAGCAGCTGGACAGACCATCAGCCCCAGCATTTT
13,-,-,TRBV7-9,TRBJ1-3,CASRPLVGNTIYF,TGTGCCAGCAGGCCGTTAGTTGGAAACACCATATATTTT
13,-,-,TRBV5-5,TRBJ1-5,CASGFLEGFPQHF,TGTGCCAGCGGGTTCCTCGAGGGTTTTCCCCAGCATTTT
17,TRBD1,once,TRBV4-1,TRBJ2-1,CASSQSPGQATYNEQFF,TGCGCCAGCAGCCAGTCGCCGGGACAGGCGACCTACAATGAGCAGTTCTTC
11,-,-,TRBV3-1/TRBV3-2,TRBJ2-7,CASSLGREQYF,TGTGCCAGCAGCCTCGGACGCGAGCAGTACTTC
11,-,-,TRBV20-1,TRBJ1-1,CSAGNEAEAFF,TGCAGTGCTGGCAATGAGGCTGAAGCTTTCTTT
16,-,-,TRBV6-5,TRBJ2-1,CASSYSVGEAYNEQFF,TGTGCCAGCAGTTACTCTGTGGGGGAGGCGTACAATGAGCAGTTCTTC
15,TRBD1,-,TRBV6-5,TRBJ1-1,CASSPWTGANTEAFF,TGTGCCAGCAGTCCGTGGACAGGGGCTAACACTGAAGCTTTCTTT
12,-,once,TRBV3-1/TRBV3-2,TRBJ1-2,CASSQESYGYTF,TGTGCCAGCAGCCAAGAAAGCTATGGCTACACCTTC
15,-,-,TRBV5-4,TRBJ1-2,CASSFNVGGGYGYTF,TGTGCCAGCAGCTTCAACGTAGGAGGTGGCTATGGCTACACCTTC
13,-,-,TRBV5-5,TRBJ1-2,CASSLGRDYGYTF,TGTGCCAGCAGCTTGGGGAGAGACTATGGCTACACCTTC
13,TRBD1,-,TRBV30,TRBJ1-6,CAWSSGQGSPLHF,TGTGCCTGGAGTTCGGGACAGGGCTCACCCCTCCACTTT
15,-,few,TRBV10-3,TRBJ1-1,CAISEGGAMNTEAFF,TGTGCCATCAGTGAGGGAGGGGCAATGAACACTGAAGCTTTCTTT
17,TRBD2,-,TRBV4-1,TRBJ2-5,CASSHIGTSAGEETQYF,TGCGCCAGCAGCCATATTGGGACTAGCGCCGGAGAAGAGACCCAGTACTTC
15,TRBD1,-,TRBV6-2/TRBV6-3,TRBJ1-5,CASSSDRGQLMPQHF,TGTGCCAGCAGCTCGGACAGGGGCCAACTTATGCCCCAGCATTTT
14,-,-,TRBV19,TRBJ1-2,CASSIGGINYGYTF,TGTGCCAGTAGTATCGGGGGCATTAACTATGGCTACACCTTC
18,TRBD1,-,TRBV4-1,TRBJ1-1,CASSLLRGEAIMNTEAFF,TGCGCCAGCAGCCTGCTCAGGGGGGAAGCGATAATGAACACTGAAGCTTTCTTT
14,TRBD1,-,TRBV3-1/TRBV3-2,TRBJ1-2,CASSQEQGLLGYTF,TGTGCCAGCAGCCAGGAACAGGGGTTGTTAGGCTACACCTTC
17,TRBD2,once,TRBV28,TRBJ2-3,CASSALAGGLGADTQYF,TGTGCCAGCAGTGCACTAGCGGGGGGGCTTGGGGCAGATACGCAGTATTTT
15,TRBD1,-,TRBV6-5,TRBJ1-1,CASSYSDRGNTEAFF,TGTGCCAGCAGTTACTCGGACAGGGGGAACACTGAAGCTTTCTTT
14,-,-,TRBV7-2,TRBJ1-1,CASSLERGRTEAFF,TGTGCCAGCAGCTTAGAACGGGGTCGAACTGAAGCTTTCTTT
15,-,-,TRBV9,TRBJ2-2,CASTPVGQRGGELFF,TGTGCCAGCACCCCCGTTGGTCAGCGTGGCGGGGAGCTGTTTTTT
17,-,-,TRBV4-1,TRBJ2-4,CASSQVFSGLAKNIQYF,TGCGCCAGCAGCCAAGTTTTCAGCGGACTAGCCAAAAACATTCAGTACTTC
14,-,-,TRBV5-1,TRBJ2-1,CASSFAQSYNEQFF,TGCGCCAGCAGCTTCGCTCAATCCTACAATGAGCAGTTCTTC
13,-,-,TRBV24-1,TRBJ2-2,CATSDPFMGELFF,TGTGCCACCAGTGATCCCTTTATGGGGGAGCTGTTTTTT
16,TRBD1,-,TRBV3-1/TRBV3-2,TRBJ2-3,CASSPGTGTLTDTQYF,TGTGCCAGCAGCCCCGGGACAGGCACTCTGACGGATACGCAGTATTTT
12,-,-,TRBV12-2,TRBJ1-1,CASRSKVAEAFF,TGTGCAAGTCGCTCTAAGGTTGCTGAAGCTTTCTTT
15,-,-,TRBV4-1,TRBJ1-2,CASSQSRQGADGYTF,TGCGCCAGCAGCCAAAGTCGGCAGGGAGCGGATGGCTACACCTTC
11,-,-,TRBV6-2/TRBV6-3,TRBJ2-7,CASSFGVEQYF,TGTGCCAGCAGTTTCGGGGTCGAGCAGTACTTC
14,-,-,TRBV27,TRBJ2-2,CATLRQGHTGELFF,TGTGCCACCCTGCGGCAGGGGCACACCGGGGAGCTGTTTTTT
13,-,once,TRBV21-1,TRBJ2-1,CASSADRANEQFF,TGTGCCAGCAGCGCGGACAGGGCCAATGAGCAGTTCTTC
18,TRBD1,-,TRBV4-1,TRBJ2-5,CASSQDRSGGAEGETQYF,TGCGCCAGCAGCCAAGATAGGTCAGGGGGCGCTGAGGGGGAGACCCAGTACTTC
15,TRBD2,-,TRBV6-4,TRBJ2-3,CASSAQAGGTDTQYF,TGTGCCAGCAGTGCCCAAGCGGGGGGCACAGATACGCAGTATTTT
12,-,once,TRBV6-1,TRBJ2-5,CASSEALWGVYF,TGTGCCAGCAGTGAAGCGCTATGGGGGGTGTACTTC
12,-,-,TRBV29-1,TRBJ1-2,CSVDTGSGGYTF,TGCAGCGTTGACACAGGGTCCGGCGGCTACACCTTC
15,-,once,TRBV4-3,TRBJ1-2,CASSSGPGANYGYTF,TGCGCCAGCAGCTCGGGACCGGGAGCTAACTATGGCTACACCTTC
15,-,-,TRBV6-1,TRBJ2-3,CASSERTGVTDTQYF,TGTGCCAGCAGTGAAAGAACGGGTGTAACAGATACGCAGTATTTT
13,-,once,TRBV5-6,TRBJ1-1,CASSLGRNTEAFF,TGTGCCAGCAGCTTGGGAAGGAACACTGAAGCTTTCTTT
15,-,-,TRBV6-5,TRBJ1-2,CASSYDFEARNGYTF,TGTGCCAGCAGTTACGATTTCGAAGCGCGGAATGGCTACACCTTC